This is a list of T cell receptor beta chains from one sample in a study of long-term antiretroviral therapy in people with HIV. Method: immunoSEQ multiplex PCR; TCRdb's copy keeps in-frame clones and lacks some. Of around 8,000 clones in the sample, 84% were seen once. Specimen: unsorted PBMCs, collected 0.3 years before starting antiretroviral therapy. The source is a man aged 25 to 45 with HIV. CDR3s include the opening cysteine and the closing phenylalanine or tryptophan. A D gene is named only where the DNA matches it firmly. Only part of the rows carry a size: once, few, many, or a class if the clone is expanded.

TRBJ2-1,NA,NA,TRBV6-4,CASSDWEGEPDNEQFF,TGTGCCAGCAGTGACTGGGAAGGAGAACCTGACAATGAGCAGTTCTTC
TRBJ2-1,NA,NA,TRBV11-2,CASTLPGAYNEQFF,TGTGCCAGCACACTCCCAGGGGCATACAATGAGCAGTTCTTC
TRBJ2-1,TRBD2,NA,TRBV18,CASRLAGEYNEQFF,TGTGCCAGCAGACTAGCGGGGGAGTACAATGAGCAGTTCTTC
TRBJ2-7,NA,NA,TRBV7-8,CASSFLEGEQYF,TGTGCCAGCAGCTTTCTTGAGGGGGAGCAGTACTTC
TRBJ1-4,TRBD1,medium-sized,TRBV6-5,CASRQGAPWEKLFF,TGTGCCAGCAGGCAGGGGGCTCCATGGGAAAAACTGTTTTTT
TRBJ1-5,NA,NA,TRBV27,CASSLFSSDRPQHF,TGTGCCAGCAGTTTATTCTCGTCCGACCGGCCCCAGCATTTT
TRBJ2-7,TRBD2,NA,TRBV19,CASSIGLAGEQYF,TGTGCCAGTAGTATTGGACTAGCGGGTGAGCAGTACTTC
TRBJ1-1,TRBD1,NA,TRBV11-2,CASSLASGGRTEAFF,TGTGCCAGCAGCTTAGCGTCAGGGGGCCGTACTGAAGCTTTCTTT
TRBJ2-7,NA,NA,TRBV27,CASGIREPSYEQYF,TGTGCCAGCGGCATAAGGGAACCATCCTACGAGCAGTACTTC
TRBJ2-3,NA,NA,TRBV18,CASSPPTGSTDTQYF,TGTGCCAGCTCACCACCGACGGGATCCACAGATACGCAGTATTTT
TRBJ1-1,NA,few,TRBV4-1,CASSHSDSRMNTEAFF,TGCGCCAGCAGCCACTCCGACAGTCGCATGAACACTGAAGCTTTCTTT
TRBJ2-3,TRBD2,NA,TRBV10-3,CATRSGGALDTQYF,TGTGCCACGAGAAGCGGGGGGGCATTAGATACGCAGTATTTT
TRBJ1-2,TRBD1,NA,TRBV28,CAIPNGTGEGYGYTF,TGTGCCATTCCGAACGGGACAGGGGAGGGCTATGGCTACACCTTC
TRBJ1-4,TRBD1,NA,TRBV12-5,CASGLGQGDEKLFF,TGTGCTAGTGGTTTGGGACAGGGAGATGAAAAACTGTTTTTT
TRBJ1-4,TRBD1,NA,TRBV4-3,CASSRNRGVNEKLFF,TGCGCCAGCAGCCGAAACAGGGGGGTTAATGAAAAACTGTTTTTT
TRBJ2-1,NA,NA,TRBV28,CASRGWDEQFF,TGTGCCAGCAGGGGTTGGGATGAGCAGTTCTTC
TRBJ2-1,TRBD2,NA,TRBV30,CAWSVAGGAYNEQFF,TGTGCCTGGAGTGTAGCGGGAGGAGCCTACAATGAGCAGTTCTTC
TRBJ2-5,TRBD2,NA,TRBV28,CATLTMGIAGLETQYF,TGTGCCACCCTTACTATGGGTATAGCGGGATTAGAGACCCAGTACTTC
TRBJ2-2,NA,NA,TRBV14,CASSRGRYTGELFF,TGTGCCAGCAGCCGAGGGAGATACACCGGGGAGCTGTTTTTT
TRBJ2-2,TRBD1,NA,TRBV18,CASSGQGSGELFF,TGTGCCAGCTCGGGACAGGGGTCCGGGGAGCTGTTTTTT
TRBJ2-7,NA,NA,TRBV5-4,CASSRSYEQYF,TGTGCCAGCAGCCGCTCCTACGAGCAGTACTTC
TRBJ1-5,NA,NA,TRBV4-3,CASSQDFTSNQPQHF,TGCGCCAGCAGCCAAGATTTCACGAGCAATCAGCCCCAGCATTTT
TRBJ2-1,NA,NA,TRBV7-8,CASSLAGGPYNEQFF,TGTGCCAGCAGCTTAGCGGGGGGACCCTACAATGAGCAGTTCTTC
TRBJ2-2,TRBD2,NA,TRBV18,CASSPPGGRHTGELFF,TGTGCCAGCTCACCACCCGGGGGGAGGCACACCGGGGAGCTGTTTTTT
TRBJ2-1,NA,NA,TRBV7-3,CASSSKSRRVDLNYNEQFF,TGTGCCAGCAGCTCCAAATCCCGCAGGGTGGATCTTAACTACAATGAGCAGTTCTTC
TRBJ2-2,TRBD2,NA,TRBV5-4,CASSLARGGGTGELFF,TGTGCCAGCAGCTTGGCGCGGGGGGGCGGCACCGGGGAGCTGTTTTTT
TRBJ2-2,TRBD1,NA,TRBV7-3,CASSLTQGAGGELFF,TGTGCCAGCAGCTTAACACAGGGGGCTGGCGGGGAGCTGTTTTTT
TRBJ2-5,NA,once,TRBV30,CAWSVRGGQETQYF,TGTGCCTGGAGTGTAAGAGGGGGCCAAGAGACCCAGTACTTC
TRBJ1-1,NA,NA,TRBV18,CASFAERGAFF,TGTGCCAGCTTCGCTGAACGCGGGGCTTTCTTT
TRBJ2-2,NA,NA,TRBV11-2,CASSLTGRHTGELFF,TGTGCCAGCAGCTTAACGGGGCGCCACACCGGGGAGCTGTTTTTT
TRBJ2-3,NA,few,TRBV7-8,CASRKTAGMADTQYF,TGTGCCAGCAGAAAGACCGCGGGGATGGCAGATACGCAGTATTTT
TRBJ2-1,TRBD2,NA,TRBV6-5,CASSPGLAGNNEQFF,TGTGCCAGCAGTCCGGGACTAGCGGGAAACAATGAGCAGTTCTTC
TRBJ1-2,NA,few,TRBV7-2,CASSLGGPIFGYTF,TGTGCCAGCAGCTTAGGGGGCCCTATCTTTGGCTACACCTTC
TRBJ2-7,TRBD2,NA,TRBV7-8,CASSPVVRLAGGGQYF,TGTGCCAGCAGCCCAGTGGTTCGGCTAGCGGGGGGCGGGCAGTACTTC
TRBJ2-1,TRBD2,NA,TRBV7-2,CASSSLSGSSYNEQFF,TGTGCCAGCAGCTCCCTGAGCGGGAGCTCCTACAATGAGCAGTTCTTC
TRBJ2-5,TRBD2,NA,TRBV2,CASRGAGGETQYF,TGTGCCAGCAGAGGAGCGGGGGGGGAGACCCAGTACTTC
TRBJ2-2,NA,once,TRBV27,CASSRRGGELFF,TGTGCCAGCAGCCGACGTGGCGGGGAGCTGTTTTTT
TRBJ2-3,NA,few,TRBV28,CASSLWFRNDTQYF,TGTGCCAGCAGTTTATGGTTTCGGAATGATACGCAGTATTTT
TRBJ2-1,NA,NA,TRBV19,CASSIKHFNEQFF,TGTGCCAGTAGTATTAAACACTTCAATGAGCAGTTCTTC
TRBJ1-1,NA,NA,TRBV30,CAWMVNTEAFF,TGTGCCTGGATGGTGAACACTGAAGCTTTCTTT
TRBJ1-4,NA,NA,TRBV6-4,CASSDGGNEKLFF,TGTGCCAGCAGTGACGGGGGGAATGAAAAACTGTTTTTT
TRBJ2-6,TRBD1,NA,TRBV6-5,CASSYDRAGANVLTF,TGTGCCAGCAGTTACGACAGGGCTGGGGCCAACGTCCTGACTTTC
TRBJ2-3,NA,NA,TRBV11-3,CASSQGGRQTDTQYF,TGTGCCAGCAGCCAAGGGGGACGGCAGACAGATACGCAGTATTTT
TRBJ2-7,NA,NA,TRBV7-6,CASSRATTYEQYF,TGTGCCAGCAGCCGGGCCACGACCTACGAGCAGTACTTC
TRBJ1-1,NA,NA,TRBV19,CASSITLNTEAFF,TGTGCCAGTAGTATTACACTGAACACTGAAGCTTTCTTT
TRBJ2-3,NA,NA,TRBV13,CASSLPSTDTQYF,TGTGCCAGCAGCCTACCGAGTACAGATACGCAGTATTTT
TRBJ2-6,NA,NA,TRBV18,CASSPPGHISGANVLTF,TGTGCCAGCTCACCACCGGGACATATCTCTGGGGCCAACGTCCTGACTTTC
TRBJ2-2,NA,few,TRBV9,CASRAGTSNTGELFF,TGTGCCAGCAGAGCCGGGACCTCGAACACCGGGGAGCTGTTTTTT
TRBJ1-3,NA,NA,TRBV4-2,CASSPFEGPLSGNTIYF,TGTGCCAGCAGCCCCTTCGAGGGGCCCCTAAGTGGAAACACCATATATTTT
TRBJ2-5,TRBD1,NA,TRBV6-1,CASRGAGQGETQYF,TGTGCCAGCAGGGGGGCGGGACAGGGAGAGACCCAGTACTTC
TRBJ2-7,NA,NA,TRBV30,CAWSVAHEQYF,TGTGCCTGGAGTGTAGCCCACGAGCAGTACTTC
TRBJ1-1,TRBD1,NA,TRBV28,CASSFGQGYTEAFF,TGTGCCAGCAGTTTTGGACAGGGCTACACTGAAGCTTTCTTT
TRBJ2-7,NA,NA,TRBV4-1,CASSHQGTDEQYF,TGCGCCAGCAGCCACCAAGGGACTGACGAGCAGTACTTC
TRBJ2-7,NA,NA,TRBV5-4,CASSLQQAAYEQYF,TGTGCCAGCAGCTTACAGCAGGCGGCCTACGAGCAGTACTTC
TRBJ1-1,NA,NA,TRBV18,CASSPPGTSAAEAFF,TGTGCCAGCTCACCCCCGGGGACGTCTGCGGCTGAAGCTTTCTTT
TRBJ2-7,TRBD2,NA,TRBV6-1,CASSDTGGPYEQYF,TGTGCCAGCAGTGACACGGGGGGGCCATACGAGCAGTACTTC
TRBJ2-1,NA,NA,TRBV4-3,CASSQSRGAHYNEQFF,TGCGCCAGCAGCCAAAGTAGGGGGGCACACTACAATGAGCAGTTCTTC